These 23 T cell receptor beta chains share one sample of origin, sequenced in a study of cytomegalovirus exposure and HLA in healthy donors. The PCR contained 60 Vbeta and 13 Jbeta primers. Assay used: immunoSEQ multiplex PCR; TCRdb lists only in-frame clones, some missing. This sample has about 200,000 clones, with approximately 80% found just once. The sample comprised PBMCs. All receptors derive from a woman in her thirties in good health and CMV-seropositive.

The chain uses TRBV28 and TRBJ2-7, with 7 bases matching TRBD1. With 7 bases clipped from V and 7 bases from J, the junction kept 16 bases outside the gene matches. CDR1 and CDR2 (germline): MDHEN, SYDVKM. This CDR3 has 15 residues. CDR3 region: CASNGIGDSLWEQYF. CDR3 DNA: TGTGCCAGCAACGGGATAGGGGACAGTTTGTGGGAGCAGTACTTC.

This chain connects TRBV9 to TRBJ1-1, with D possibly being TRBD1 (6 bases). This CDR3 region has 16 residues. The germline gives CDR1 SGDLS, CDR2 YYNGEE. The V end was cut by 0 bases, the J end by 4 bases, with 16 bases between. CDR3: CASSVDQGSLVTEAFF. The CDR3 DNA is TGTGCCAGCAGCGTAGACCAGGGGAGCTTAGTCACTGAAGCTTTCTTT.

V and J are TRBV27 and TRBJ2-1; 7 positions match TRBD1. The CDR3 totals 17 residues. The V segment lost 3 bases and the J segment 3 bases; nucleotides outside the gene matches: 11. Germline V CDR1 and CDR2: MNHEY, SMNVEV (reference sequence). CDR3 DNA sequence: TGTGCCAGCAGTTTTGTGCCCGGGACAGATCTCTACAATGAGCAGTTCTTC. Protein sequence: CASSFVPGTDLYNEQFF.

The chain employs TRBV7-9 and TRBJ2-2; TRBD2 matches 7 bases. V lost 0 bases and J lost 3; bases outside the gene matches: 4. CDR3 length: 16 residues. Looked up from germline, CDR1 is SEHNR and CDR2 is FQNEAQ (reference sequence). The CDR3 is CASSLAQSGDTGELFF. CDR3 bases: TGTGCCAGCAGCTTAGCGCAAAGCGGGGACACCGGGGAGCTGTTTTTT.

This clone was recorded a few times. The gene calls are TRBV7-8 and TRBJ2-7, with 9 nucleotides matching TRBD2. The CDR3 has 16 residues. Trimming cost V 2 bases and J 1 base; bases outside gene matches: 6. Germline V gives CDR1 SGHVS, CDR2 FQNEAQ. Here the CDR3 reads CASSLRLAGQSYEQYF. CDR3 bases: TGTGCCAGCAGCTTAAGGCTAGCGGGACAGTCCTACGAGCAGTACTTC.

As concerns this clone: Mismatch with germline at one junction end may stem from a read error. DNA for the CDR3: TGTGCCGGCAGCTGGGCGCGGACCACCCGCGGGGCTTTCTTT. It encodes CAGSWARTTRGAFF. The chain has TRBV11-3 and TRBJ1-1; no reliable D call. This CDR3 contains 14 residues. CDR1 is SGHNT and CDR2 is YENEEA in the germline V gene.

Here the CDR3 reads CASSQLGLEVPLGTQYF. The CDR3 DNA reads as TGCGCCAGCAGCCAACTCGGACTAGAGGTTCCCTTAGGTACGCAGTATTTT. The chain carries TRBV5-1 and TRBJ2-3, with 7 nucleotides matching TRBD2. From germline, CDR1 is SGHRS and CDR2 YFSETQ. Losses at the gene ends were 4 bases for V and 8 bases for J; bases not matched to a gene: 19. This CDR3 is 17 amino acids long.

This chain's CDR3 is CASSKEREGGIDTQYF. CDR3 in DNA: TGTGCCAGCAGCAAGGAGCGGGAGGGTGGTATAGATACGCAGTATTTT. V and J are TRBV21-1 and TRBJ2-3; the DNA was not used to check the table's D call, TRBD2. TRBV21-1 is a pseudogene. The CDR3 is made up of 16 amino acids.

The chain joins TRBV5-6 to TRBJ2-2; D remains unclear. Germline V gene data show CDR1 as SGHDT and CDR2 as YYEEEE. The V end lost 4 bases, the J end lost 7 bases, and 8 bases lay between the germline ends. The CDR3 has 12 residues. CDR3 amino acids: CASSLPSGELFF. The CDR3 DNA sequence: TGTGCCAGCAGCCTCCCGAGCGGGGAGCTGTTTTTT.

The CDR3 DNA follows: TGTGCCAGCAGCGTAGGAAGCGGGAACTACGAGCAGTACTTC. This sequence encodes CASSVGSGNYEQYF. The chain couples TRBV9 to TRBJ2-7, with 7 positions matching TRBD2. The V segment lost 0 bases and the J segment 3 bases; nucleotides outside the gene matches: 3. The CDR3 has 14 amino acids. Germline V lookup: CDR1 SGDLS, CDR2 YYNGEE.

This clone was observed a few times. This CDR3 reads CASSWDRRGVNEQFF. DNA for the CDR3: TGTGCCAGCAGCTGGGACAGAAGGGGGGTTAATGAGCAGTTCTTC. The chain joins TRBV27 to TRBJ2-1; possibly TRBD1 for D (7 bases). The CDR3 sequence is 15 residues long. V was shortened by 6 bases and J by 7 bases, with 19 bases between the two germline ends. Per germline, CDR1 MNHEY and CDR2 SMNVEV (reference sequence).

This chain uses TRBV10-3 with TRBJ2-5, with TRBD2 matching over 9 bases. Germline loops: CDR1 ENHRY, CDR2 SYGVKD. Trimming cost V 2 bases and J 1 base; bases outside gene matches: 2. The CDR3 covers 15 residues. As DNA, the CDR3 is TGTGCCATCAGTGAGCTAGCGGGATCCCAAGAGACCCAGTACTTC. Translation gives CAISELAGSQETQYF.

This sequence joins TRBV28 and TRBJ2-3; D is ambiguous. The V gene lost 4 bases and the J gene lost 2 bases, with 16 bases spanning the gap. Germline values: CDR1 MDHEN, CDR2 SYDVKM. The CDR3 runs to 16 residues. The CDR3 protein is CASSSPGAENTDTQYF. The CDR3 region has the DNA TGTGCCAGCAGTTCCCCCGGTGCGGAGAACACAGATACGCAGTATTTT.

The chain combines TRBV9 with TRBJ2-1, with D perhaps TRBD2 (5 bases). CDR1 and CDR2 from the germline V gene are SGDLS and YYNGEE. V lost 4 bases and J lost 4, with 12 bases in between. This CDR3 has 14 residues. CDR3 region: CASSPRTGYNEQFF. The CDR3 nucleotides read TGTGCCAGCAGCCCTCGGACTGGATACAATGAGCAGTTCTTC.

This chain links TRBV11-3 with TRBJ1-1; D is possibly TRBD1 (6 bases). This CDR3 has 16 residues. V shed 4 bases and J shed 2 bases, with 17 bases lying between them. The germline V gene has CDR1 SGHNT and CDR2 YENEEA. The CDR3 spells CASSSPGDIRNTEAFF. The DNA for the CDR3 is TGTGCCAGCAGCTCTCCAGGGGATATTAGAAACACTGAAGCTTTCTTT.

This chain joins TRBV6-1 and TRBJ1-5; TRBD1 aligns across 9 bases. J gave up 0 bases and V 7 bases, and 4 bases lay outside the gene matches. The CDR3 is made up of 15 amino acids. In germline, CDR1 is MNHNS, CDR2 SASEGT. In nucleotides, the CDR3 is TGTGCCAGCAAAACGACAGGGGGTAGCAATCAGCCCCAGCATTTT. This translates into CASKTTGGSNQPQHF.

The chain recombines TRBV28 with TRBJ2-5; 9 bases match TRBD1. Trimming removed 6 bases from V and 6 bases from J; junction bases left unmatched: 8. This CDR3 is built from 14 residues. The germline CDR1 and CDR2 sequences are MDHEN and SYDVKM. CDR3 region: CASSHYRGRKTQYF. The CDR3, as DNA: TGTGCCAGCAGCCACTACAGGGGGCGTAAGACCCAGTACTTC.

This clone was counted between two and nine times. The V call is TRBV5-6, the J call TRBJ1-1; the D gene is possibly TRBD1 (5 bases). This CDR3 contains 13 residues. CDR1 is SGHDT, CDR2 YYEEEE, per germline. Trimming removed 3 bases at V and 6 bases at J, with 12 bases between. The DNA for the CDR3 is TGTGCCAGCAGCTCGGGGGGGGTCCCTGAAGCTTTCTTT. Protein: CASSSGGVPEAFF.

This rearrangement joins TRBV2 to TRBJ1-2; 7 nucleotides align to TRBD1. V was pared by 5 bases and J by 5 bases, with 8 bases of the junction left unmatched. CDR1 is SNHLY, CDR2 FYNNEI, per germline. This CDR3 has 14 amino acids. Here the CDR3 reads CASSIDREPYGYTF. CDR3 DNA sequence: TGTGCCAGCAGTATCGACAGGGAACCTTATGGCTACACCTTC. Based on the CDR3 plus reference TRBV2 and TRBJ1-2, the full variable domain is EPEVTQTPSHQVTQMGQEVILRCVPISNHLYFYWYRQILGQKVEFLVSFYNNEISEKSEIFDDQFSVERPDGSNFTLKIRSTKLEDSAMYFCASSIDREPYGYTFGSGTRLTVV.

This clone was detected a few times. The chain has TRBV6-1 and TRBJ1-1; D is possibly TRBD1 (6 bases). The CDR3 is 15 amino acids. Deletions cut 1 base from V and 5 bases from J, with 14 bases between. Germline V gene data show CDR1 as MNHNS and CDR2 as SASEGT. Written as DNA, the CDR3 is TGTGCCAGCAGTGAAGACCCAGGGGATATGACTGAAGCTTTCTTT. This gives the protein CASSEDPGDMTEAFF.

The V call is TRBV10-3, the J call TRBJ1-5; D uncertain. The germline CDR1 and CDR2 sequences are ENHRY and SYGVKD. The CDR3 spans 14 residues. Between the trimmed V and J ends, which lost 2 bases and 0 bases, there was a span of 5 bases. This CDR3 reads CAISETDSNQPQHF. The CDR3, as DNA: TGTGCCATCAGTGAGACAGATAGCAATCAGCCCCAGCATTTT.

The CDR3 here is CASSPPTSGQYEQFF. The DNA of the CDR3 is TGTGCCAGCAGCCCACCCACTAGCGGGCAGTATGAGCAGTTCTTC. The V and J genes are TRBV7-2 and TRBJ2-1; 9 bases align to TRBD2. Germline-derived CDR1 and CDR2 are SGHTA and FQGNSA. The CDR3 totals 15 residues. J gave up 8 bases and V 5 bases, and 10 bases lay outside the gene matches.

This sequence joins TRBV2 and TRBJ1-5; D unresolved. Looked up from germline, CDR1 is SNHLY and CDR2 is FYNNEI. Trimming cost V 1 base and J 0 bases, with 7 bases left between them. CDR3 length: 15 residues. The CDR3 nucleotides read TGTGCCAGCAGTGAAGGTACACATAGCAATCAGCCCCAGCATTTT. This codes for CASSEGTHSNQPQHF.